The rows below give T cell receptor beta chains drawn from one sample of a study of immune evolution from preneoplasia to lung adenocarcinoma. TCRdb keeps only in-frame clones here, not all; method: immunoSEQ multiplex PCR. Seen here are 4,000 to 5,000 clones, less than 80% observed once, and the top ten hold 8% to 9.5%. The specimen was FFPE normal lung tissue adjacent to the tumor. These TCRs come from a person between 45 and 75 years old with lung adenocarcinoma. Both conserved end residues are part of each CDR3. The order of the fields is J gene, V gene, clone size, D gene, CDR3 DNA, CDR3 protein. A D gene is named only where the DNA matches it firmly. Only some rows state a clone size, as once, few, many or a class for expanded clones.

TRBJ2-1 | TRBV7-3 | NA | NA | TGTGCCAGCAGCTCCGGCCGGGGACTGGGAGACAATGAGCAGTTCTTC | CASSSGRGLGDNEQFF
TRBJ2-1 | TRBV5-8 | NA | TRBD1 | TGTGCCAGCAGCCCCGGGACAGATCCCTACAATGAGCAGTTCTTC | CASSPGTDPYNEQFF
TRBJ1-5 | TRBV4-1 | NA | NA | TGCGCCAGCAGCCAACAGATATATAGCAATCAGCCCCAGCATTTT | CASSQQIYSNQPQHF
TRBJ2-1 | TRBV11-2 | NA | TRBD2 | TGTGCCAGCAGCCCCGGGACTAGCGGTTACAATGAGCAGTTCTTC | CASSPGTSGYNEQFF
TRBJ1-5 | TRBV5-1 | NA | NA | TGCGCCAGCAGCCCACGTGGGGGGGACTATCAGCCCCAGCATTTT | CASSPRGGDYQPQHF
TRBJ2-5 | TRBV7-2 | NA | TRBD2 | TGTGCCAGCAGCTTTAGCGGGAGATATGGTGAGACCCAGTACTTC | CASSFSGRYGETQYF
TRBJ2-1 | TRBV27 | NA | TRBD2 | TGTGCCAGCAGGCCATCGACTAGCGGTATGCAGTTCTTC | CASRPSTSGMQFF
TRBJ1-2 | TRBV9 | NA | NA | TGTGCCAGCAGCGTAGCGGGCAACTATGGCTACACCTTC | CASSVAGNYGYTF
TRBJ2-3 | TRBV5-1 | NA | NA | TGCGCCAGCAGCTTGGATGGCGGACTTCTTCTTGAGACGCAGTATTTT | CASSLDGGLLLETQYF
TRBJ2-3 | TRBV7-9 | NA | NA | TGTGCCAGCAGCTTAGCGGGGGCCCACACAGATACGCAGTATTTT | CASSLAGAHTDTQYF
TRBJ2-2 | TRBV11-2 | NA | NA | TGTGCCAGCAGCTTAGACTCAGACCTAACCGGGGAGCTGTTTTTT | CASSLDSDLTGELFF
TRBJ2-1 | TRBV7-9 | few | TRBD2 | TGTGCCAGCAGCTTAGTACGAGCTAGCGGGAGACACAATGAGCAGTTCTTC | CASSLVRASGRHNEQFF
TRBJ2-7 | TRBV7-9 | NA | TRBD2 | TGTGCCAGCAGCTTAGTACTAGCGGGGAACTACGAGCAGTACTTC | CASSLVLAGNYEQYF
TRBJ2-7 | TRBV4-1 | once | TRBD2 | TGCGCCAGCAGCCTTATACCGGGGCTAGCGGGGGTCTCCTACGAGCAGTACTTC | CASSLIPGLAGVSYEQYF
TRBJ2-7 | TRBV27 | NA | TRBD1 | TGTGCCAGCAGTTTATCGGGACAGATATCTTCCTACGAGCAGTACTTC | CASSLSGQISSYEQYF
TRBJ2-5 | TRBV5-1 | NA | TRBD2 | TGCGCCAGCAGCCTAAGCTCTAGCGGGAGGGCCAGAGGAGAGACCCAGTACTTC | CASSLSSSGRARGETQYF
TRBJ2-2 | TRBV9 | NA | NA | TGTGCCAGCAGCGCGAGCGGGTTCGACGGGGAGCTGTTTTTT | CASSASGFDGELFF
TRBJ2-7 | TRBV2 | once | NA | TGTGCCAGCAGGAACCTCTACGAGCAGTACTTC | CASRNLYEQYF
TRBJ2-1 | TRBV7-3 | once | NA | TGTGCCAGCAGCTTAGGCTCCCCCGGTGAGCAGTTCTTC | CASSLGSPGEQFF
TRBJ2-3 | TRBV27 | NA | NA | TGTGCCAGTAGAATCGGCGGGATAATCACAGATACGCAGTATTTT | CASRIGGIITDTQYF
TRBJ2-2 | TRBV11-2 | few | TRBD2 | TGTGCCAGCAGCTCCCCTAGCGGAGCAACCGGGGAGCTGTTTTTT | CASSSPSGATGELFF
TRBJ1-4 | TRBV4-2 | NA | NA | TGTGCCAGCAGCTCTCAGAGGGAAAAACTGTTTTTT | CASSSQREKLFF
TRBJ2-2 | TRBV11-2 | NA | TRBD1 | TGTGCCAGCAGCTTAAGGACCCCGGGACAGGGGGCGGCCGGGGAGCTGTTTTTT | CASSLRTPGQGAAGELFF
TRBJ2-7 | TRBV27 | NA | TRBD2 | TGTGCCAGCAGTCCTAGCGGGAAGGGGGTCTACGAGCAGTACTTC | CASSPSGKGVYEQYF
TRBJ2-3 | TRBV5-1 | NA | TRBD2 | TGCGCCAGCAGCTTGGATGGCGGGAGGGCTCTCCCAGATACGCAGTATTTT | CASSLDGGRALPDTQYF
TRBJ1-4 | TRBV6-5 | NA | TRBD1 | TGTGCCAGCAGTTCGTACAGGGGGGAACAACTGTTTTTT | CASSSYRGEQLFF
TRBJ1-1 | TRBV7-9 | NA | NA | TGTGCCAGCAGCTCCGGGGCGGAAACTGAAGCTTTCTTT | CASSSGAETEAFF
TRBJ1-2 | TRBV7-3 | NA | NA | TGTGCCAGCAGCCCCGTGGCGGGTGTGGGCTACACCTTC | CASSPVAGVGYTF
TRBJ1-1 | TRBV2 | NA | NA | TGTGCCAGCAGTTTGAACACTGAAGCTTTCTTT | CASSLNTEAFF
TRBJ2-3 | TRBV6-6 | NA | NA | TGTGCCAGCAGTTACAAGGGTTGGGCAGATACGCAGTATTTT | CASSYKGWADTQYF